This T cell receptor (beta chain) was found in a study of T-cell reconstitution after alpha-beta-depleted transplantation in children. The CDR3 runs to 13 residues. The germline V and J ends were trimmed by 1 base and 0 bases, with 7 bases remaining between them. Per germline, CDR1 GTSNPN and CDR2 SVGIG (reference sequence). This sample's TCRbeta library carried unique molecular identifier barcodes. MiXCR, run by TCRdb on the PCR reads, gives a single entry per CDR3 protein. The sample has roughly 400,000 distinct CDR3 sequences, around 21% seen once. This rearrangement joins TRBV30 to TRBJ2-7; no clear D. The sample was PBMCs from the stem cell graft donor, taken from the stem cell graft. The sequence derives from a human donor who donated a stem cell graft to a child with acute myeloid leukemia. Written as DNA, the CDR3 is TGTGCCTGGAGTGCTGACAACTCCTACGAGCAGTACTTC. Its protein product is CAWSADNSYEQYF.